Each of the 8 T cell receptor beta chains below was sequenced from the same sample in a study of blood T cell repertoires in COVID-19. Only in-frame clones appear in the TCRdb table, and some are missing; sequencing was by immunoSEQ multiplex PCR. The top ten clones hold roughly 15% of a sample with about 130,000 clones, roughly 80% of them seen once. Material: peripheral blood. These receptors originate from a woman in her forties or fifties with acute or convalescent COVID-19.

The CDR3 bases are TGTGCCAGCAGTAGGGGTGGACAGGGAGGATATGGCTACACCTTC. It is translated as CASSRGGQGGYGYTF. V gene TRBV25-1 combines with J gene TRBJ1-2; 8 bases are a match to TRBD1. Germline V gives CDR1 MGHDK, CDR2 SYGVNS. The V and J ends lost 5 bases and 5 bases, in that order; junction bases with no gene match: 10. There are 15 residues in the CDR3.

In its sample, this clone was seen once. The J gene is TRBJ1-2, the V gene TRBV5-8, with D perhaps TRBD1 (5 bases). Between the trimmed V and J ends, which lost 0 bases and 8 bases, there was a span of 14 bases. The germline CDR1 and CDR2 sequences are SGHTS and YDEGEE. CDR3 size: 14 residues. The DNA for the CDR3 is TGTGCCAGCAGCTTGGATACAGGATCTTGGGGCTACACCTTC. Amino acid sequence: CASSLDTGSWGYTF. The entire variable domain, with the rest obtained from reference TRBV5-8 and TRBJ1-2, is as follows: EAGVTQSPTHLIKTRGQQATLRCSPISGHTSVYWYQQALGLGLQFLLWYDEGEERNRGNFPPRFSGRQFPNYSSELNVNALELEDSALYLCASSLDTGSWGYTFGSGTRLTVV.

The CDR3 protein is CASSLVSQGSLFF. The CDR3 coding sequence is TGTGCCAGCAGCTTAGTAAGCCAGGGATCTCTGTTTTTT. The chain couples TRBV11-2 to TRBJ2-2; D is possibly TRBD1 (5 bases). The CDR3 loop spans 13 amino acids. V lost 1 base, J lost 14 bases, and 14 bases lay in between. CDR1 and CDR2 (germline): SGHAT, FQNNGV.

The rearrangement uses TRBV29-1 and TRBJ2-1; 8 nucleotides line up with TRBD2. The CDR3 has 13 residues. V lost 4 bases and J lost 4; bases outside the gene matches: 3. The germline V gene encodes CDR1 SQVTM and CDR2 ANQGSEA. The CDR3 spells CSVARGGYNEQFF. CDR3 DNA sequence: TGCAGCGTTGCCCGGGGGGGATACAATGAGCAGTTCTTC.

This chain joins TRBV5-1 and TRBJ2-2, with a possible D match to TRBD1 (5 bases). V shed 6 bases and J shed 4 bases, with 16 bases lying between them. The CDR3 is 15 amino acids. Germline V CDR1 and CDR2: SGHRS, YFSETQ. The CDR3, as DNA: TGCGCCAGCAATCGACAGAACCCGGGCACCGGGGAGCTGTTTTTT. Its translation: CASNRQNPGTGELFF.

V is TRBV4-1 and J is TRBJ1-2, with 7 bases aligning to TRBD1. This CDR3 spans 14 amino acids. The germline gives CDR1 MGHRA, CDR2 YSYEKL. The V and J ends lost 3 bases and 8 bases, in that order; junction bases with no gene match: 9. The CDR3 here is CASSQVDRAGGYTF. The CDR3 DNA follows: TGCGCCAGCAGCCAGGTCGACAGGGCGGGAGGCTACACCTTC.

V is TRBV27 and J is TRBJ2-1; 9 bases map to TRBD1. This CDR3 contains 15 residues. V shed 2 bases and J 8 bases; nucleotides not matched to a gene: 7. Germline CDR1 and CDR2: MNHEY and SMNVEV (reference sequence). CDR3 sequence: CASSLLGQGRDEQFF. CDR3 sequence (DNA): TGTGCCAGCAGTTTACTGGGACAGGGAAGGGATGAGCAGTTCTTC.

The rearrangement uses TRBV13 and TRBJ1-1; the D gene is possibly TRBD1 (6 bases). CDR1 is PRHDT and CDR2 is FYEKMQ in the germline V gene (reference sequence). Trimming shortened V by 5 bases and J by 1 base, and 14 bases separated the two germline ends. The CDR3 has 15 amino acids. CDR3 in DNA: TGTGCCAGCAGCCTACCAGGGGCCAAGAACACTGAAGCTTTCTTT. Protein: CASSLPGAKNTEAFF. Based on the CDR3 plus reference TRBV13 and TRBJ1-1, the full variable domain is AAGVIQSPRHLIKEKRETATLKCYPIPRHDTVYWYQQGPGQDPQFLISFYEKMQSDKGSIPDRFSAQQFSDYHSELNMSSLELGDSALYFCASSLPGAKNTEAFFGQGTRLTVV.